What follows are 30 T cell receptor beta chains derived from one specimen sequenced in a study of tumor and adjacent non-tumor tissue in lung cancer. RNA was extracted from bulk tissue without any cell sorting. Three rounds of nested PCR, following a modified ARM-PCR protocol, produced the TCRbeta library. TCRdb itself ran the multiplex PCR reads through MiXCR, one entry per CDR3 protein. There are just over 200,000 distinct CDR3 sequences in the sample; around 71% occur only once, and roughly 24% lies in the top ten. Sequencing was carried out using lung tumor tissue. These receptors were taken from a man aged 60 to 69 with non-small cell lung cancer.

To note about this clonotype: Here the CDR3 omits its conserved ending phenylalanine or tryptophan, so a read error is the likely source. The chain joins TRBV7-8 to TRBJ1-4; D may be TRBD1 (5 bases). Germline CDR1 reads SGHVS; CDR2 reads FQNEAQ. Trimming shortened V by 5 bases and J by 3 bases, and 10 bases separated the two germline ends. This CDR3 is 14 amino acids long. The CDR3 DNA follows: TGTGCCAGCAGCGGGGACGGATCTAATGAAAAACTGTTTCTT. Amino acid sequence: CASSGDGSNEKLFL.

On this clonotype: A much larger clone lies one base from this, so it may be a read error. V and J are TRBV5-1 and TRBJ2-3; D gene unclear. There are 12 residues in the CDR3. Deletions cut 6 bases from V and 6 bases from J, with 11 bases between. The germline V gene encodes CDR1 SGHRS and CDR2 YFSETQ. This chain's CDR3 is CASNFWSDTQYF. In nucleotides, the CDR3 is TGCGCCAGCAACTTTTGGTCGGATACGCAGTATTTT.

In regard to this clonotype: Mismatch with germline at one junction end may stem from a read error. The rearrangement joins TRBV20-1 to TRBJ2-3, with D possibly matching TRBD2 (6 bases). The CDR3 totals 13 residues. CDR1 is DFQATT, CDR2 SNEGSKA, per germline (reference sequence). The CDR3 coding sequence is TGCAGTGCTAGCGGGAGTGTGACAGATACGCACTATTTT. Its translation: CSASGSVTDTHYF.

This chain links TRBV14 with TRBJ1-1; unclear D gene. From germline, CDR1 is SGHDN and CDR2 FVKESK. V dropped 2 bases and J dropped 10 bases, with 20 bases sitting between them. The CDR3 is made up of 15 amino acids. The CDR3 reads CASSQFLGKADGAFF. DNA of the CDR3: TGTGCCAGCAGCCAATTTCTCGGGAAAGCCGATGGAGCTTTCTTT.

CDR3 region: CASSSRQSDQPQHF. CDR3 sequence (DNA): TGTGCCAGCAGCTCCAGACAGTCAGATCAGCCCCAGCATTTT. The genes are TRBV7-9 and TRBJ1-5; maybe TRBD1 (5 bases). The CDR3 totals 14 residues. Trimming left V 4 bases short and J 5 bases short, with 12 bases between. Germline assignment: CDR1 SEHNR and CDR2 FQNEAQ (reference sequence).

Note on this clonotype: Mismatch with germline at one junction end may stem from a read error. The CDR3 loop reads CTSSRGPDTQYF. CDR3 sequence (DNA): TGTACCAGCAGCCGTGGCCCCGATACGCAATATTTT. The gene calls are TRBV7-9 and TRBJ2-3; the D is unclear. Germline lookup yields CDR1 SEHNR and CDR2 FQNEAQ (reference sequence). CDR3 length equals 12 residues.

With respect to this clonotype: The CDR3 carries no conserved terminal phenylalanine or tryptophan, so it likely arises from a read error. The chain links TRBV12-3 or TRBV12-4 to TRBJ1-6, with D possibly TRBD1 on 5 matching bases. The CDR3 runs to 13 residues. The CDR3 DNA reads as TGTGCCAGCAGACTCGGGGCTAATTCACCACTCCACTGT. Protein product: CASRLGANSPLHC.

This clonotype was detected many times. This CDR3 is CASSLGAGLVYEQFF. The CDR3 nucleotides read TGTGCCAGCAGCTTAGGGGCGGGCCTCGTATATGAGCAGTTCTTC. The rearrangement links TRBV11-3 to TRBJ2-1; D perhaps matches TRBD2 (5 bases). This CDR3 has 15 residues. Per germline, CDR1 SGHNT and CDR2 YENEEA. The V end lost 1 base, the J end lost 8 bases, and 15 bases lay between the germline ends.

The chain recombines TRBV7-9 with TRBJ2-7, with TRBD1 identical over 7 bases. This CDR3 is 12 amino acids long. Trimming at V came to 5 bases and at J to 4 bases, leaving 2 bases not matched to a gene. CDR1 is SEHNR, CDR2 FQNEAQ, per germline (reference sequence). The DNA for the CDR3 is TGTGCCAGCAGCCAGGGACAGTACGAGCAGTACTTC. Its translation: CASSQGQYEQYF.

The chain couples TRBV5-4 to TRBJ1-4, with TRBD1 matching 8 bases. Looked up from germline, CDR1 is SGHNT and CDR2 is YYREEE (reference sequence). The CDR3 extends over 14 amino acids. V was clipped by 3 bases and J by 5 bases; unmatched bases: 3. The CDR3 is CASSWGQENEKLFF. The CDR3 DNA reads TGTGCCAGCAGCTGGGGACAGGAGAATGAAAAACTGTTTTTT.

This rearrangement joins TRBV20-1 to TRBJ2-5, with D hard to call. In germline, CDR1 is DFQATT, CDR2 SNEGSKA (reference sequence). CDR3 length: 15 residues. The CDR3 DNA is TGCGGTCCTAAGGGCAGGCTCAATGTCCAAGAGACCCAGTACTTC. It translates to CGPKGRLNVQETQYF.

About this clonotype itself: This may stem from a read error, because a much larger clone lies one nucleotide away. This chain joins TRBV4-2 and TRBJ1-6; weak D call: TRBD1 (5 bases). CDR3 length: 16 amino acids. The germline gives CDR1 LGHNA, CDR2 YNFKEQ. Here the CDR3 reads CASSQEVKQVNSPRHF. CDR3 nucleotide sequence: TGTGCCAGCAGCCAAGAGGTTAAACAGGTCAATTCACCCCGCCACTTT.

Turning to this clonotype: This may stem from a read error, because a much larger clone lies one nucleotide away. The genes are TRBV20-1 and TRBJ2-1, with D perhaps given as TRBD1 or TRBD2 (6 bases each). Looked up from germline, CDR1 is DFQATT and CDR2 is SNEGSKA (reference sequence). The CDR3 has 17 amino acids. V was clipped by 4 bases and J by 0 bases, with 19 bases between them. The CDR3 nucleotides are TGCAGTGCTATAGACCTTCCCGGGGGCGGCTCCTACAATGAGCAGTTCTTC. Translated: CSAIDLPGGGSYNEQFF.

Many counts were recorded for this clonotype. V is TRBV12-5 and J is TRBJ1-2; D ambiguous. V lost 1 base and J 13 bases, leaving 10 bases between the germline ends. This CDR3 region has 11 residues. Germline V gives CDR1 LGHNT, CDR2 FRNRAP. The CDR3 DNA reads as TGTGCTAGTGGTTTGGATTCAGGCCCCACCTTC. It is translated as CASGLDSGPTF.

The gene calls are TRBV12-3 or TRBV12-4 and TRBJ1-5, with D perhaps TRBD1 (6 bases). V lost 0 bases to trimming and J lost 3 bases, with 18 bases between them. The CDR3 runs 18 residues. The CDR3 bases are TGTGCCAGCAGTTTAGCGGCTTCCTGGGCAGGGGCCAATCAGCCCCAGCATTTT. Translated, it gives CASSLAASWAGANQPQHF.

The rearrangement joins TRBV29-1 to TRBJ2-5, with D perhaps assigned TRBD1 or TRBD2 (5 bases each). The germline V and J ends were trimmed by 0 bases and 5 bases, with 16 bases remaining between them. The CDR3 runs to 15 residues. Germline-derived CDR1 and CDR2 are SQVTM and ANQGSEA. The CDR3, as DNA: TGCAGCGTTGAAGATCGGAGCCATGGGGGTGAGACCCAGTACTTC. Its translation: CSVEDRSHGGETQYF.

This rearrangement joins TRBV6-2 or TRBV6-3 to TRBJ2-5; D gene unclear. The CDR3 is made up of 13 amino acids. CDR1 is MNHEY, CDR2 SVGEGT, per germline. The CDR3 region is CGTRDTNKETQYF. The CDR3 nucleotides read TGTGGCACCCGAGACACGAATAAAGAGACCCAGTACTTC.

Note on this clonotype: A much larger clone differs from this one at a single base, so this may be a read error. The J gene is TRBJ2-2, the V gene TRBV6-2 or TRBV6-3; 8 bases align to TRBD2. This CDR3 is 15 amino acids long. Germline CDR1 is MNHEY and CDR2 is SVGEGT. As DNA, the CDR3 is TGTGTCAGCAGTTACTCGGGGGGGCACACCGGGGAGCTGTTTTTT. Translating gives CVSSYSGGHTGELFF.

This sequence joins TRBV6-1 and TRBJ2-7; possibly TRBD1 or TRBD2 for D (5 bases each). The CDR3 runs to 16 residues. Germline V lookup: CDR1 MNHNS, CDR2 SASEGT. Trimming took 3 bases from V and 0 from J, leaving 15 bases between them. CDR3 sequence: CASSDPGTVSSYEQYF. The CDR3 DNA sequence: TGTGCCAGCAGTGACCCCGGGACGGTGAGCTCCTACGAGCAGTACTTC.

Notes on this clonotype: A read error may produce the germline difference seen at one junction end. For the CDR3, the DNA is TGCAGTGCTAGGGATCCGGCTAGCGGGAGTTCAGATACGCCGTATTTT. Its protein product is CSARDPASGSSDTPYF. This chain uses TRBV20-1 with TRBJ2-3; 10 nucleotides match TRBD2. The germline gives CDR1 DFQATT, CDR2 SNEGSKA (reference sequence). The CDR3 is made up of 16 amino acids.

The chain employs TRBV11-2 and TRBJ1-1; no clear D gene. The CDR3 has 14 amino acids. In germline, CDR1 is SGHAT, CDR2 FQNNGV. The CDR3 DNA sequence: TGTAACAGCAGCTTAGGACTTTTGAACACTGAAGCTTTCTTT. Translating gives CNSSLGLLNTEAFF.

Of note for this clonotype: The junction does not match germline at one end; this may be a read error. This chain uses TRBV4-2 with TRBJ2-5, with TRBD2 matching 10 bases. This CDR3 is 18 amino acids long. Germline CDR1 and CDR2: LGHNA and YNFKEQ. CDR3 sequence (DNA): TGTGCCAGCAGCCAAGATTTGAGCGGGGGGGCCCTGTTAGAGAGCCAGTACTTC. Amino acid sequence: CASSQDLSGGALLESQYF.

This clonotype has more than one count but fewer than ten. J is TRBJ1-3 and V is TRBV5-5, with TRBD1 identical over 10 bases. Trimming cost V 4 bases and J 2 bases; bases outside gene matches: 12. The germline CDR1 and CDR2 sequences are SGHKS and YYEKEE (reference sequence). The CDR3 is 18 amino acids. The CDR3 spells CASSAGTGEDHTGNTIYF. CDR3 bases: TGTGCCAGCAGCGCCGGGACAGGGGAAGATCATACTGGAAACACCATATATTTT.

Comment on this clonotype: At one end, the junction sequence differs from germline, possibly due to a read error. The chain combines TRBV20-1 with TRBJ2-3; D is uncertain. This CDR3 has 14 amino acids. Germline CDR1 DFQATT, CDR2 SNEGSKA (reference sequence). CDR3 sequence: CNARERISTDTQYF. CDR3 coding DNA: TGCAATGCTAGAGAACGGATTAGCACAGATACGCAGTATTTT.

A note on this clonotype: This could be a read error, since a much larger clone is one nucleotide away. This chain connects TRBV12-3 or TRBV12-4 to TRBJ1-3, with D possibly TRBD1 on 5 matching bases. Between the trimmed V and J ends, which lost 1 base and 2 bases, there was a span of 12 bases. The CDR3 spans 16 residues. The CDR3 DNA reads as TGTGCCAGCAGTTTAGACCCCTGGGGCACTGGAAACACCATATATTTT. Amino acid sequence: CASSLDPWGTGNTIYF.

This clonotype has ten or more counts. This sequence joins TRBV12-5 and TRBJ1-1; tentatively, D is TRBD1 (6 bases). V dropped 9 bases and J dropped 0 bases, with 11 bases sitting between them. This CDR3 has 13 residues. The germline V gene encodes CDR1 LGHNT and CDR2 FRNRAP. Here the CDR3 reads CASRQALNTEAFF. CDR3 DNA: TGTGCTAGCAGACAGGCGTTGAACACTGAAGCTTTCTTT. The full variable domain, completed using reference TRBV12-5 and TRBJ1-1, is DARVTQTPRHKVTEMGQEVTMRCQPILGHNTVFWYRQTMMQGLELLAYFRNRAPLDDSGMPKDRFSAEMPDATLATLKIQPSEPRDSAVYFCASRQALNTEAFFGQGTRLTVV.

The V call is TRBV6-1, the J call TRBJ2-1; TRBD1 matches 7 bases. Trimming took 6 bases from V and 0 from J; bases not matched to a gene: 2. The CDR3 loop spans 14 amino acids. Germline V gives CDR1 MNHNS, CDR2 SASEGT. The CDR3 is CASRTGSSYNEQFF. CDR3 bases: TGTGCCAGCAGGACAGGGAGCTCCTACAATGAGCAGTTCTTC.

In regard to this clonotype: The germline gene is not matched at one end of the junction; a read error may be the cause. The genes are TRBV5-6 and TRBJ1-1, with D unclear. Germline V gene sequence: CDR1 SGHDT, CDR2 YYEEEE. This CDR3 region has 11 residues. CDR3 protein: CASSWYTETFF. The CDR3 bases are TGTGCCAGCAGCTGGTATACTGAAACTTTCTTT.

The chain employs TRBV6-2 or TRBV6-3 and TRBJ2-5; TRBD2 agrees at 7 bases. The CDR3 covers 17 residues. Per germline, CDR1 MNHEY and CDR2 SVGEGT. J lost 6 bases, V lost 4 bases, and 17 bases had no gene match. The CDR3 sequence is CASSSPRRLARRQTQYF. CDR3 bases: TGTGCCAGCAGTTCCCCCAGACGACTAGCAAGACGACAGACCCAGTACTTC.

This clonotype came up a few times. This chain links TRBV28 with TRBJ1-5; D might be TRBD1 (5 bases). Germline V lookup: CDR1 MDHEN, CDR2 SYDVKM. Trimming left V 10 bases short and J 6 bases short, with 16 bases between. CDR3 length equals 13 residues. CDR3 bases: TGTGCCATCCAAAAGCAGGGTTTTCAGCCCCAGCATTTT. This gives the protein CAIQKQGFQPQHF.